The entry below describes one TCR beta chain. Antigen unknown. Some clones are missing from TCRdb's copy, which holds only in-frame ones; the method was immunoSEQ multiplex PCR. Of 100,000 to 150,000 clones listed, about 93% are singletons. The sample is drawn from a study of human thymus T cells. Study findings and constraints: There were highly overlapping thymic repertoires among unrelated individuals, as related research reported. The authors found apparently biased V and J gene usage in thymic and blood repertoires.

Resections that were taken during corrective heart surgery supplied the thymus tissue. Infants served as donors; they were healthy and Finnish and were having corrective surgery for congenital heart defects. This CDR3 is built from 17 residues. Germline V gene data show CDR1 as LGHNA and CDR2 as YNFKEQ. V gave up 6 bases and J gave up 4 bases, with 24 bases separating them. The chain is built from TRBV4-2 and TRBJ1-1; tentative D call: TRBD1 (5 bases). The sequence derives from a boy less than two years old with a congenital heart defect but otherwise immunologically healthy. Material for sequencing was thymus tissue. The CDR3 coding sequence is TGTGCCAGCAGAACGGGGGAGGGGAAGGATCTCCCCACTGAAGCTTTCTTT. This gives the protein CASRTGEGKDLPTEAFF.